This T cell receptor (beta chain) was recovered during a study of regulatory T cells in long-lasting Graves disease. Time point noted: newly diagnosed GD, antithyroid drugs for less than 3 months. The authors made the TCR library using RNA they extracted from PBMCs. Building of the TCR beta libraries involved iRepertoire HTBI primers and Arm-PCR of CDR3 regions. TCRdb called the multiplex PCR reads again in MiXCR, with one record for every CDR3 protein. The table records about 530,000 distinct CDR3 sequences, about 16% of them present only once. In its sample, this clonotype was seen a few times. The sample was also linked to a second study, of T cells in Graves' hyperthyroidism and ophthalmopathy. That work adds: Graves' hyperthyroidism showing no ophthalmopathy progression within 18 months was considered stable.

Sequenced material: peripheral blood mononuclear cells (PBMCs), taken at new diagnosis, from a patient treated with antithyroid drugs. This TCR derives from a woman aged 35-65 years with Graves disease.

DNA for the CDR3: TGTGCCAGCAGCCACCGAGGGGGCGCGGAGAATGAGCAGTTCTTC. Protein sequence: CASSHRGGAENEQFF. This sequence joins TRBV7-9 and TRBJ2-1, with 7 nucleotides matching TRBD1. The CDR3 is 15 residues long. Germline assignment: CDR1 SEHNR and CDR2 FQNEAQ (reference sequence). With 5 bases clipped from V and 7 bases from J, the junction kept 11 bases outside the gene matches.